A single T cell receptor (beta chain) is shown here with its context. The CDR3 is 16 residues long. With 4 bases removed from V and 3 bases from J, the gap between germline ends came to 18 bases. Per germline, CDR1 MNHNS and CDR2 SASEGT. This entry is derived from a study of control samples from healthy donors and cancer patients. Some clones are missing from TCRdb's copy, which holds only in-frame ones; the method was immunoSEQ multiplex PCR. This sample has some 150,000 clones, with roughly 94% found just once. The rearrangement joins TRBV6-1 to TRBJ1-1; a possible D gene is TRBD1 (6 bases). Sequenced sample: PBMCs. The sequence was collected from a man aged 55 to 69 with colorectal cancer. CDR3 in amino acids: CASSARQARWDTEAFF. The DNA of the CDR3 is TGTGCCAGCAGTGCAAGACAGGCACGCTGGGACACTGAAGCTTTCTTT.